A single T cell receptor (beta chain) is shown here with its context. The antigen is unknown. An overlapping HIV-1 Gag peptide pool stimulated these cells at about 0.9 ug/peptide/mL. Sorting selected CD4+ T cells upregulating both CD40 ligand and CD69. These data belong to a study of persistence of HIV-infected CD4 T cells. Study-level findings and limits: Degenerate expanded CDR3beta sequences were enriched among CMV- and Gag-responding cells.

The CDR3 extends over 15 amino acids. The germline V gene encodes CDR1 LNHDA and CDR2 SQIVND (reference sequence). V dropped 5 bases and J dropped 5 bases, with 17 bases sitting between them. The immunoSEQ assay was version 4, run in survey mode. Genomic DNA was diluted to around 9.3 ng/uL, up to roughly 1 ug per sample. Generated by immunoSEQ multiplex PCR, the TCRdb table keeps only in-frame clones and is missing some. The data contain over 10,000 clones, 60% to 80% of them singletons. V and J are TRBV19 and TRBJ2-3, with D possibly being TRBD1 (6 bases). Sample: CD4+ T cells sorted from PBMCs after approximately 18-hour stimulation, taken from a patient who received antiretroviral therapy. The receptor comes from an adult man with HIV who was CMV-seropositive. The DNA of the CDR3 is TGTGCCAGTAGTGGCCGGGACATCATCTTAGATACGCAGTATTTT. Amino acids: CASSGRDIILDTQYF.